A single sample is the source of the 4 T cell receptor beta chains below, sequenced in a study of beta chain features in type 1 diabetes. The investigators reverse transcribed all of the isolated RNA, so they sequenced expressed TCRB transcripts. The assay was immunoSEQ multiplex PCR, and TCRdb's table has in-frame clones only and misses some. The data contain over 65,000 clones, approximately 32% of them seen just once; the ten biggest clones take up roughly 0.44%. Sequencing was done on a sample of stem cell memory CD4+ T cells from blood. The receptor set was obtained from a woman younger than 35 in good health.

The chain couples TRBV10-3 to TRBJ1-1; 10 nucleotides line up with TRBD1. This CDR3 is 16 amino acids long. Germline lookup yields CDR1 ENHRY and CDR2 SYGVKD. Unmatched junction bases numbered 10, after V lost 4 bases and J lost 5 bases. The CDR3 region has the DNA TGTGCCATCAGTGGGAGACAGGGGGCCGGGGGAACTGAAGCTTTCTTT. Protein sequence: CAISGRQGAGGTEAFF.

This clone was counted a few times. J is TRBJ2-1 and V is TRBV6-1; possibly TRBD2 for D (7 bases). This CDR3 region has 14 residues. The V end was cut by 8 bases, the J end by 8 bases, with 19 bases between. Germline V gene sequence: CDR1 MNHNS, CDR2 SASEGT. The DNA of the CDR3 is TGTGCCAGCCACAGGGCGGGTGCGGGAGATGAGCAGTTCTTC. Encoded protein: CASHRAGAGDEQFF.

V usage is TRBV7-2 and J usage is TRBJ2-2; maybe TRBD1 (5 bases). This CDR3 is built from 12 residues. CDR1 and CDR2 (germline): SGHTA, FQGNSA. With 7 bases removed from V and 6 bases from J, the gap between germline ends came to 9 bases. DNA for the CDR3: TGTGCCAGCAAAGGGGTCGCCGGGGAGCTGTTTTTT. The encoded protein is CASKGVAGELFF.

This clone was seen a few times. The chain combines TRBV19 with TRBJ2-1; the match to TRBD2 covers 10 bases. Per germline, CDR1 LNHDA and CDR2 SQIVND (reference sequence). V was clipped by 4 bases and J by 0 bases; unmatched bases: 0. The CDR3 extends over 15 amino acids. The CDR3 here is CASSTSGSSYNEQFF. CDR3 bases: TGTGCCAGTAGTACTAGCGGGAGCTCCTACAATGAGCAGTTCTTC.